These 16 T cell receptor beta chains were sequenced from one sample in a study of blood T cell repertoires in COVID-19. Assay: immunoSEQ multiplex PCR; the TCRdb copy retains only in-frame clones and omits some. Of some 350,000 clones in the sample, around nine tenths were seen once. The sequenced material came from peripheral blood. These receptors were obtained from a young woman who had recovered from COVID-19.

The rearrangement links TRBV6-5 to TRBJ2-5, with 7 positions matching TRBD1. CDR3 length: 14 residues. The trim removed 7 bases at V and 2 bases at J, leaving 7 bases unmatched. Germline V CDR1 and CDR2: MNHEY, SVGAGI. The CDR3 spells CASTRDSLQETQYF. In DNA form, the CDR3 reads TGTGCCAGCACCCGGGACAGTCTACAAGAGACCCAGTACTTC.

The chain joins TRBV13 to TRBJ1-1, with a possible D match to TRBD1 (6 bases). Trimming stripped 5 bases from V and 4 bases from J, with 11 bases between. The CDR3 sequence is 13 residues long. Germline CDR1 PRHDT, CDR2 FYEKMQ (reference sequence). The CDR3 loop is CASSHRVGTEAFF. CDR3 sequence (DNA): TGTGCCAGCAGCCACAGGGTCGGCACTGAAGCTTTCTTT.

This sequence joins TRBV27 and TRBJ1-2; D call uncertain. This CDR3 is 15 amino acids long. Germline V gene lookup returns CDR1 MNHEY and CDR2 SMNVEV (reference sequence). The V end was cut by 0 bases, the J end by 5 bases, with 13 bases between. CDR3 amino acids: CASSLSPTGRYGYTF. The DNA for the CDR3 is TGTGCCAGCAGTTTATCCCCCACTGGCAGGTATGGCTACACCTTC.

This chain connects TRBV10-2 to TRBJ2-1; D possibly corresponds to TRBD1 (5 bases). Trimming shortened V by 5 bases and J by 9 bases, and 20 bases separated the two germline ends. The CDR3 is 15 amino acids. In germline, CDR1 is WSHSY, CDR2 SAAADI. Written as DNA, the CDR3 is TGCGCCAGCAGTATGGGCAGGGTAGTCCCCGGTGAGCAGTTCTTC. Amino acids: CASSMGRVVPGEQFF.

This chain connects TRBV7-9 to TRBJ2-5, with 7 bases identical to TRBD2. Germline V CDR1 and CDR2: SEHNR, FQNEAQ (reference sequence). The trim removed 0 bases at V and 1 base at J, leaving 2 bases unmatched. This CDR3 region has 15 residues. CDR3 bases: TGTGCCAGCAGCTTAGCAGGCGGGAGCCAAGAGACCCAGTACTTC. Protein sequence: CASSLAGGSQETQYF.

J is TRBJ2-6 and V is TRBV23-1; 11 nucleotides match TRBD1. TRBV23-1 is designated an ORF whose function remains uncertain. The CDR3 length is 20 residues. V shed 4 bases and J 1 base; nucleotides not matched to a gene: 12. The CDR3 sequence is CASSPPDRTGGQSGANVLTF. CDR3 nucleotide sequence: TGCGCCAGCAGTCCCCCAGACCGGACAGGGGGCCAATCTGGGGCCAACGTCCTGACTTTC.

The gene calls are TRBV18 and TRBJ2-3; tentatively, D is TRBD1 (6 bases). The germline gives CDR1 KGHSH, CDR2 LQKENI. The CDR3 runs to 13 residues. V lost 6 bases to trimming and J lost 5 bases, with 12 bases between them. CDR3 in DNA: TGTGCCAGCTCTCGGGACACTATAGATACGCAGTATTTT. Protein product: CASSRDTIDTQYF.

The V gene is TRBV2, the J gene TRBJ1-5; 8 positions match TRBD1. After removal of 4 bases from V and 4 bases from J, the junction contained 6 bases not matched to a gene. Germline CDR1 and CDR2: SNHLY and FYNNEI. CDR3 length equals 15 residues. In DNA form, the CDR3 reads TGTGCCAGCAGTGGGGACAGGTCGATGAATCAGCCCCAGCATTTT. This gives the protein CASSGDRSMNQPQHF.

V usage is TRBV6-5 and J usage is TRBJ2-3, with TRBD1 identical over 8 bases. The CDR3 totals 15 residues. The V segment lost 9 bases and the J segment 4 bases; nucleotides outside the gene matches: 12. Germline V gene sequence: CDR1 MNHEY, CDR2 SVGAGI. The CDR3 loop is CASRRQGSGPDTQYF. The CDR3, as DNA: TGTGCCAGTCGGAGACAGGGGTCTGGGCCAGATACGCAGTATTTT.

This chain joins TRBV6-6 and TRBJ1-2; TRBD1 matches at 7 bases. V shed 8 bases, J shed 6 bases, and the junction held 18 bases outside the gene matches. This CDR3 is built from 16 residues. Germline CDR1 is MNHNY and CDR2 is SVGAGI (reference sequence). CDR3 bases: TGTGCCAGCCTAAACGCGGACAGGACCCTTCGGGATGGCTACACCTTC. Translating it yields CASLNADRTLRDGYTF.

V and J are TRBV19 and TRBJ1-2; weak D call: TRBD1 (6 bases). CDR1 and CDR2 from the germline V gene are LNHDA and SQIVND (reference sequence). This CDR3 is built from 16 residues. The ends were cut back, 3 bases at V and 5 bases at J, with 19 bases in the middle. CDR3 amino acids: CASSIRGDTLKYGYTF. In DNA form, the CDR3 reads TGTGCCAGTAGTATCCGGGGGGACACCTTAAAATATGGCTACACCTTC.

This chain uses TRBV28 with TRBJ1-2, with 8 bases lining up with TRBD1. CDR1 and CDR2 from the germline V gene are MDHEN and SYDVKM. J was trimmed by 3 bases and V by 3 bases; bases with no gene match: 9. CDR3 length: 16 amino acids. For the CDR3, the DNA is TGTGCCAGCAGTTTTTTCTCGGACAGGGCAGACTATGGCTACACCTTC. Its translation is CASSFFSDRADYGYTF.

The rearrangement uses TRBV19 and TRBJ1-4; the match to TRBD1 covers 9 bases. This CDR3 is built from 15 residues. Germline trimming cut 4 bases from V and 9 bases from J; bases unmatched to any gene: 9. Germline V gives CDR1 LNHDA, CDR2 SQIVND (reference sequence). CDR3 residues: CASSTRDREGKKLFF. In nucleotides, the CDR3 is TGTGCCAGTAGTACCAGGGACAGGGAGGGAAAAAAACTGTTTTTT. Full variable domain (missing parts from reference TRBV19 and TRBJ1-4): DGGITQSPKYLFRKEGQNVTLSCEQNLNHDAMYWYRQDPGQGLRLIYYSQIVNDFQKGDIAEGYSVSREKKESFPLTVTSAQKNPTAFYLCASSTRDREGKKLFFGSGTQLSVL.

V is TRBV4-3 and J is TRBJ2-3, with a weak D call TRBD1 (5 bases). The V and J ends lost 2 bases and 1 base respectively, with 10 bases between them. The CDR3 consists of 15 residues. The V gene's germline CDR1 is LGHNA and CDR2 YSLEER. The DNA for the CDR3 is TGCGCCAGCAGCCAAAACCAGGGCGGCACAGATACGCAGTATTTT. Encoded protein: CASSQNQGGTDTQYF.

As concerns this clone: Other DNA sequences of this sample code for an identical CDR3. The chain employs TRBV12-5 and TRBJ2-7; 7 nucleotides line up with TRBD2. Germline V gene sequence: CDR1 LGHNT, CDR2 FRNRAP. The CDR3 consists of 14 residues. V was clipped by 7 bases and J by 4 bases; unmatched bases: 10. The CDR3: CASENRGGSYEQYV. The CDR3 DNA reads as TGTGCTAGTGAAAACCGCGGCGGGAGTTACGAGCAGTACGTC.

In its sample, this clone was seen once. This CDR3 reads CASSGGRVRNTIYF. In nucleotides, the CDR3 is TGTGCCAGTAGTGGGGGCAGGGTGAGAAACACCATATATTTT. This chain links TRBV19 with TRBJ1-3, with D possibly being TRBD1 (6 bases). CDR1 LNHDA and CDR2 SQIVND come from the germline V gene (reference sequence). This CDR3 is built from 14 residues. V dropped 5 bases and J dropped 5 bases, with 13 bases sitting between them.